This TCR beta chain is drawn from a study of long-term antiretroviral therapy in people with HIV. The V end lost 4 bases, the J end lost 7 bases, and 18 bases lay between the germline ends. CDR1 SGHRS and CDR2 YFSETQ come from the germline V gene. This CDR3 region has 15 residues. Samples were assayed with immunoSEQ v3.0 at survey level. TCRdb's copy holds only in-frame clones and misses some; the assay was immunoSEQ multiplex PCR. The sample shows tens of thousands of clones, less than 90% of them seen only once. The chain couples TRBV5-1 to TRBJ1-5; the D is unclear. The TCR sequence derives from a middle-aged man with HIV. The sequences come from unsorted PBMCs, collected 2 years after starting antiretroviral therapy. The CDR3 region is CASSLDGRKGQPQHF. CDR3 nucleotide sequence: TGCGCCAGCAGCCTTGACGGCAGGAAGGGCCAGCCCCAGCATTTT.